The next 21 T cell receptor beta chains were all read from a single sample in a study of blood T cell repertoires in COVID-19 (dated by TCRdb to 2020 to 2022). Library preparation was by the immunoSEQ multiplex PCR assay. Sourced from immuneACCESS, this table was stored by TCRdb with only in-frame sequences that have V and J called. A share of the clones is absent; for the studies checked, an unresolved V gene accounts for under half, and the remainder has no known explanation. The sample table holds 350,000 to 500,000 clones, of which 70% to 90% were seen once. Around 0.92% of the sample goes to the ten largest clones. Sequencing used peripheral blood. The receptors were sampled from a man aged 18 to 35 with COVID-19, enrolled during active disease.

This chain uses TRBV14 with TRBJ1-2; D possibly corresponds to TRBD1 (5 bases). Deletions cut 4 bases from V and 5 bases from J, with 11 bases between. Germline V CDR1 and CDR2: SGHDN, FVKESK. The CDR3 has 13 residues. CDR3 sequence: CASSPRQRYGYTF. The CDR3, as DNA: TGTGCCAGCAGCCCGCGACAGCGATATGGCTACACCTTC.

V and J are TRBV28 and TRBJ2-2; 8 bases are shared with TRBD2. After removal of 7 bases from V and 2 bases from J, the junction contained 9 bases not matched to a gene. The germline V gene encodes CDR1 MDHEN and CDR2 SYDVKM. The CDR3 contains 16 residues. The CDR3 DNA sequence: TGTGCCAGCAACAAGATTAGCGGGATCAACACCGGGGAGCTGTTTTTT. Amino acids: CASNKISGINTGELFF.

This clone has just one count. CDR3: CASSFGLADEQYF. In DNA, the CDR3 is TGTGCCAGCAGCTTTGGGCTAGCGGACGAGCAGTACTTC. The chain links TRBV5-4 to TRBJ2-7; 7 nucleotides match TRBD2. The CDR3 length is 13 residues. Unmatched junction bases numbered 4, after V lost 2 bases and J lost 5 bases. The germline gives CDR1 SGHNT, CDR2 YYREEE (reference sequence).

In nucleotides, the CDR3 is TGTGCCACCAGCAATCACGCCTTACAGACGGACTATGGCTACACCTTC. Translated, it gives CATSNHALQTDYGYTF. This chain joins TRBV15 and TRBJ1-2; D ambiguous. The CDR3 has 16 amino acids. V shed 4 bases and J shed 3 bases, with 18 bases lying between them. Germline CDR1 LNHNV, CDR2 YYDKDF (reference sequence).

V usage is TRBV2 and J usage is TRBJ1-1; D is unclear. The V end lost 2 bases, the J end lost 2 bases, and 21 bases lay between the germline ends. CDR1 and CDR2 (germline): SNHLY, FYNNEI. The CDR3 has 18 amino acids. The chain's CDR3 is CASSEPARGYGFNTEAFF. DNA for the CDR3: TGTGCCAGCAGTGAACCCGCTCGGGGTTACGGGTTTAACACTGAAGCTTTCTTT.

The chain couples TRBV19 to TRBJ2-1, with 8 nucleotides matching TRBD1. The trim removed 3 bases at V and 7 bases at J, leaving 5 bases unmatched. Germline V gene sequence: CDR1 LNHDA, CDR2 SQIVND (reference sequence). This CDR3 comprises 14 residues. In DNA form, the CDR3 reads TGTGCCAGTAGTATTTACAGGGGGGAAAATGAGCAGTTCTTC. It codes for CASSIYRGENEQFF. The full variable domain, its missing parts supplied by reference TRBV19 and TRBJ2-1, is DGGITQSPKYLFRKEGQNVTLSCEQNLNHDAMYWYRQDPGQGLRLIYYSQIVNDFQKGDIAEGYSVSREKKESFPLTVTSAQKNPTAFYLCASSIYRGENEQFFGPGTRLTVL.

This clone was counted once. V usage is TRBV2 and J usage is TRBJ1-2; TRBD1 is a possible D gene (5 bases). Germline V gives CDR1 SNHLY, CDR2 FYNNEI. This CDR3 spans 12 amino acids. The V end was cut by 3 bases, the J end by 8 bases, with 10 bases between. The CDR3 region is CASSDRVYGYTF. DNA of the CDR3: TGTGCCAGCAGTGACAGGGTATACGGCTACACCTTC.

This chain links TRBV30 with TRBJ1-1, with no clear D. This CDR3 is 14 amino acids long. V was shortened by 1 base and J by 2 bases, with 11 bases between the two germline ends. CDR1 and CDR2 (germline): GTSNPN, SVGIG (reference sequence). The CDR3 reads CAWSESGRNTEAFF. CDR3 in DNA: TGTGCCTGGAGTGAATCTGGGAGAAACACTGAAGCTTTCTTT. The variable domain in full, with the rest retrieved from reference TRBV30 and TRBJ1-1, is SQTIHQWPATLVQPVGSPLSLECTVEGTSNPNLYWYRQAAGRGLQLLFYSVGIGQISSEVPQNLSASRPQDRQFILSSKKLLLSDSGFYLCAWSESGRNTEAFFGQGTRLTVV.

This chain's CDR3 is CASSDPGTGGSETQYF. The CDR3 DNA follows: TGTGCCAGCAGTGACCCCGGGACAGGGGGCAGTGAGACCCAGTACTTC. The gene calls are TRBV6-1 and TRBJ2-5, with 12 bases that match TRBD1. The germline CDR1 and CDR2 sequences are MNHNS and SASEGT. The CDR3 is 16 residues long. The V and J ends lost 3 bases and 5 bases, in that order; junction bases with no gene match: 7.

J is TRBJ1-5 and V is TRBV6-5, with TRBD1 identical over 8 bases. With V trimmed by 10 bases and J by 4 bases, 3 bases remained unmatched. CDR1 MNHEY and CDR2 SVGAGI come from the germline V gene. The CDR3 has 12 amino acids. DNA for the CDR3: TGTGCCACCCGGGACAGGAATCAGCCCCAGCATTTT. Protein: CATRDRNQPQHF.

This chain connects TRBV19 to TRBJ1-2, with 9 bases fitting TRBD1. The CDR3 sequence is 13 residues long. The germline CDR1 and CDR2 sequences are LNHDA and SQIVND (reference sequence). V shed 6 bases, J shed 4 bases, and the junction held 3 bases outside the gene matches. The CDR3 DNA reads TGTGCCAGTAGGGGACAGGGTGGCTATGGCTACACCTTC. The encoded protein is CASRGQGGYGYTF.

This clone has only a few counts. The chain combines TRBV7-6 with TRBJ2-1; TRBD1 agrees at 11 bases. The V gene end was trimmed by 5 bases and the J gene end by 4 bases; junction bases not matched to a gene: 10. CDR1 is SGHVS and CDR2 is FNYEAQ in the germline V gene. The CDR3 runs 17 residues. Here the CDR3 reads CASSPAGGTGGYNEQFF. In DNA, the CDR3 is TGTGCCAGCAGCCCTGCGGGCGGGACAGGGGGATACAATGAGCAGTTCTTC.

The chain joins TRBV27 to TRBJ1-1; TRBD1 agrees at 11 bases. The germline V gene encodes CDR1 MNHEY and CDR2 SMNVEV (reference sequence). With V trimmed by 1 base and J by 5 bases, 6 bases remained unmatched. This CDR3 is built from 16 residues. The CDR3 region is CASSLYPGQGATEAFF. CDR3 DNA sequence: TGTGCCAGCAGTTTATACCCCGGACAGGGGGCGACTGAAGCTTTCTTT.

The rearrangement links TRBV28 to TRBJ2-1; a possible D gene is TRBD1 (6 bases). The CDR3 is 15 residues long. The germline V gene encodes CDR1 MDHEN and CDR2 SYDVKM. Trimming left V 7 bases short and J 4 bases short, with 17 bases between. The CDR3 protein is CASTTPGHNYNEQFF. The CDR3, as DNA: TGTGCCAGCACCACACCGGGACATAATTACAATGAGCAGTTCTTC.

This rearrangement joins TRBV6-5 to TRBJ2-7; TRBD2 aligns across 13 bases. V shed 3 bases, J shed 2 bases, and the junction held 1 base outside the gene matches. Germline V gene data show CDR1 as MNHEY and CDR2 as SVGAGI. The CDR3 length is 15 residues. This CDR3 is CASSYTSGGAYEQYF. The CDR3, as DNA: TGTGCCAGCAGTTATACTAGCGGGGGGGCCTACGAGCAGTACTTC.

Here the CDR3 reads CASSSYGSLTDTQYF. CDR3 DNA: TGTGCCAGTAGTTCGTACGGGAGTCTCACAGATACGCAGTATTTT. This chain links TRBV19 with TRBJ2-3; D is possibly TRBD2 (6 bases). The CDR3 spans 15 residues. V was shortened by 5 bases and J by 2 bases, with 14 bases between the two germline ends. CDR1 and CDR2 from the germline V gene are LNHDA and SQIVND (reference sequence).

The genes are TRBV3-1 (or the pseudogene TRBV3-2) and TRBJ2-7, with 8 nucleotides matching TRBD2. Germline V gene lookup returns CDR1 LGHDT and CDR2 YNNKEL (reference sequence). The CDR3 has 14 residues. With 7 bases clipped from V and 6 bases from J, the junction kept 11 bases outside the gene matches. The CDR3 is CASTDQAGEVEQYF. CDR3 coding DNA: TGTGCCAGCACCGACCAAGCGGGAGAGGTCGAGCAGTACTTC.

The chain has TRBV3-1 (or the pseudogene TRBV3-2) and TRBJ2-7, with D perhaps TRBD2 (5 bases). Looked up from germline, CDR1 is LGHDT and CDR2 is YNNKEL (reference sequence). V lost 0 bases and J 4 bases, leaving 13 bases between the germline ends. The CDR3 covers 15 residues. The CDR3 reads CASSQETGLAYEQYF. In nucleotides, the CDR3 is TGTGCCAGCAGCCAAGAAACTGGACTTGCTTACGAGCAGTACTTC.

The CDR3 sequence: CASKKGMDYGYTF. The CDR3 DNA reads TGTGCCAGCAAGAAGGGGATGGACTATGGCTACACCTTC. The chain is built from TRBV12-3 or TRBV12-4 and TRBJ1-2; TRBD1 is a possible D gene (5 bases). V was cut by 7 bases and J by 3 bases, with 12 bases left in between. The CDR3 is made up of 13 amino acids.

This clone was counted only a few times. The rearrangement links TRBV4-1 to TRBJ1-4, with 7 bases fitting TRBD1. The CDR3 has 13 residues. The junction had 7 bases not matched to a gene; V was cut back by 2 bases and J by 13 bases. The germline gives CDR1 MGHRA, CDR2 YSYEKL. CDR3 sequence (DNA): TGCGCCAGCAGCCAACCATCCGGGACAGTACTGTTTTTT. It specifies CASSQPSGTVLFF.

The rearrangement joins TRBV5-4 to TRBJ1-1; D perhaps matches TRBD1 (5 bases). V was clipped by 0 bases and J by 6 bases, with 9 bases between them. This CDR3 region has 13 residues. In germline, CDR1 is SGHNT, CDR2 YYREEE (reference sequence). CDR3 nucleotides: TGTGCCAGCAGCTTGGGTGGGGCCCCTGAAGCTTTCTTT. This sequence encodes CASSLGGAPEAFF.